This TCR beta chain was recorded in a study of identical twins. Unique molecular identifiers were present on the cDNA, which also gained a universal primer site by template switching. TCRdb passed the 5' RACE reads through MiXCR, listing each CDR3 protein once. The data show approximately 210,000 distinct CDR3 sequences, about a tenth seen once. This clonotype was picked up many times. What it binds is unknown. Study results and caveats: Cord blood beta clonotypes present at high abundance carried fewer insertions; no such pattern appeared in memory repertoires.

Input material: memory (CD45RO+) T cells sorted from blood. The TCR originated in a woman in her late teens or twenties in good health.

The CDR3 is CASSFGLTTNIQYF. In nucleotides, the CDR3 is TGTGCCAGCAGTTTCGGCCTCACGACAAACATTCAGTACTTC. The V call is TRBV12-3 or TRBV12-4, the J call TRBJ2-4; D uncertain. V was shortened by 3 bases and J by 6 bases, with 12 bases between the two germline ends. There are 14 residues in the CDR3.